The sequence of this TCR beta chain was determined in a study of patients and donors after allogeneic stem cell transplantation. This clonotype came up a few times. Using its own MiXCR run on the RT-PCR reads, TCRdb lists one record per CDR3 protein. The sample holds about a million distinct CDR3 sequences, roughly 18% seen once. The CDR3 is made up of 15 amino acids. Germline values: CDR1 SGHRS, CDR2 YFSETQ. Deletions cut 6 bases from V and 2 bases from J, with 16 bases between. The sample comprised blood, either unsorted or a sorted T cell fraction (not recorded which). The chain has TRBV5-1 and TRBJ2-3, with D hard to call. This clonotype originated in a human donor who was either an allogeneic HSCT recipient or a stem cell or donor lymphocyte infusion donor (not recorded which). It is not recorded whose cells these are; they may come from a transplant donor. The CDR3 spells CASKMRETLTDTQYF. The CDR3 bases are TGCGCCAGCAAAATGAGAGAAACCCTCACAGATACGCAGTATTTT.